This T cell receptor beta chain was identified during a study of blood T cell repertoires in COVID-19. Study information: PBMCs, B-cell-depleted T cells, or T cells were the source of the cDNA or gDNA that made up the material.

TCRdb's copy holds only in-frame clones and misses some; the assay was immunoSEQ multiplex PCR. This sample has some 120,000 clones, with around 88% found just once. The source material was peripheral blood. This receptor was taken from a human donor with acute or convalescent COVID-19. The donor label of this sample is uncertain.

In DNA, the CDR3 is TGTGCCAGTAGTATCCGGGGATTTGGAAACACCATATATTTT. It specifies CASSIRGFGNTIYF. J is TRBJ1-3 and V is TRBV19, with unresolved D. Trimming removed 3 bases from V and 3 bases from J, with 9 bases in between. The CDR3 length is 14 residues. CDR1 is LNHDA and CDR2 is SQIVND in the germline V gene (reference sequence). Supplemented by reference TRBV19 and TRBJ1-3, the full variable domain reads DGGITQSPKYLFRKEGQNVTLSCEQNLNHDAMYWYRQDPGQGLRLIYYSQIVNDFQKGDIAEGYSVSREKKESFPLTVTSAQKNPTAFYLCASSIRGFGNTIYFGEGSWLTVV.